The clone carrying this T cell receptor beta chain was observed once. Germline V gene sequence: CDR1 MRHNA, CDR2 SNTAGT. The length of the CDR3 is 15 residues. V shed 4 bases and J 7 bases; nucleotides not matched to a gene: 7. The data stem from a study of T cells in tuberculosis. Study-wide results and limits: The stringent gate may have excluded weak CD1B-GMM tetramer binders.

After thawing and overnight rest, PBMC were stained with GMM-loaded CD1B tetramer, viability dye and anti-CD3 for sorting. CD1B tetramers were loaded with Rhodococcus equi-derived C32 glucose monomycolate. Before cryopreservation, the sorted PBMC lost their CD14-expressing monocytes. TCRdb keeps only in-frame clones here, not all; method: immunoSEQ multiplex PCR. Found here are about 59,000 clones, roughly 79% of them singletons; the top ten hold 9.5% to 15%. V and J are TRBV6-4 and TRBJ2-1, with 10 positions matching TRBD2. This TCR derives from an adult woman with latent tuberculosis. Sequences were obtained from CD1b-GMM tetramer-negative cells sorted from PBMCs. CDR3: CASSGNLAGVNEQFF. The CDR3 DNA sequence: TGTGCCAGCAGTGGGAACCTAGCGGGAGTTAATGAGCAGTTCTTC.